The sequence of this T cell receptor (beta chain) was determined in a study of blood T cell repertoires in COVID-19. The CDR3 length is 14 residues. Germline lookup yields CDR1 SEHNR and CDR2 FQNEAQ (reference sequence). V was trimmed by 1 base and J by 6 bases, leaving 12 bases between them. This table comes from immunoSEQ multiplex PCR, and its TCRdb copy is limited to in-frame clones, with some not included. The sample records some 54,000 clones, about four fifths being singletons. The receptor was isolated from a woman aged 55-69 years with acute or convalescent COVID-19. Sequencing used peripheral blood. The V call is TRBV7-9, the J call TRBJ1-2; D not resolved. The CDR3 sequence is CASSLVVEGDGYTF. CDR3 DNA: TGTGCCAGCAGCTTAGTGGTTGAGGGCGATGGCTACACCTTC.